This T cell receptor (beta chain) originates from a study of circulating CD8 cells and anti-PD-1 response in melanoma. This clonotype is deemed large. The V and J ends lost 4 bases and 3 bases respectively, with 17 bases between them. Germline values: CDR1 KGHDR, CDR2 SFDVKD. This CDR3 is 16 amino acids long. The QIAseq Immune Repertoire TCR panel built the libraries from approximately 16 ng of total RNA. TCRdb analysed the reads with MiXCR anew, one entry per CDR3 protein. In the table there are approximately 1,200 distinct CDR3 sequences, around 6.5% of which are singletons. Sorting of live CD3+CD8+TCRalphabeta+ cells by PD-1 and/or TIGIT gave four subsets.

The V and J genes are TRBV24-1 and TRBJ1-1; D perhaps matches TRBD1 (5 bases). Here the sequenced sample was CD8+ T cells from PBMCs, taken at baseline or after one month of anti-PD-1 therapy (not recorded which). This sequence originates from a human donor with melanoma. This chain's CDR3 is CATSDSSGGGYTEAFF. The CDR3 nucleotides are TGTGCCACCAGTGACAGTTCCGGGGGGGGTTACACTGAAGCTTTCTTT.